Presented here are 16 T cell receptor beta chains from one specimen sequenced in a study of T-cell memory formation after mild COVID-19. TCRdb processed the 5' RACE reads anew with MiXCR; each CDR3 protein has one entry. The profile covers hundreds of thousands of distinct CDR3 sequences, with more than 15% appearing a single time and approximately 12% taken by the ten largest. Sequencing used PBMCs or a T cell subset sorted from them (not recorded which). The receptors here all came from an adult woman who had mild COVID-19 (a few samples of this study predate the infection). Cell type and time point are not known.

In this sample, this clonotype turned up a few times. The V call is TRBV7-8, the J call TRBJ1-1, with 7 bases lining up with TRBD1. The CDR3 totals 16 residues. CDR1 and CDR2 from the germline V gene are SGHVS and FQNEAQ. The ends lost 4 bases at V and 3 bases at J; junction bases unmatched: 11. The DNA for the CDR3 is TGTGCCAGCAGCTCCGTAACGACAGGGACGGACACTGAAGCTTTCTTT. Translated: CASSSVTTGTDTEAFF.

The chain combines TRBV4-1 with TRBJ2-3, with D maybe TRBD2 (6 bases). Trimming took off 6 bases at V and 2 bases at J, with 15 bases between the two ends. CDR1 is MGHRA, CDR2 YSYEKL, per germline. The CDR3 sequence is 15 residues long. The chain's CDR3 is CASSRSGVYTDTQYF. The CDR3, as DNA: TGCGCCAGCAGTCGCTCGGGGGTCTACACAGATACGCAGTATTTT.

The count of this clonotype is one. The J gene is TRBJ2-2, the V gene TRBV12-3 or TRBV12-4; 7 bases fit TRBD1. Trimming cost V 6 bases and J 1 base; bases outside gene matches: 5. The CDR3 runs 15 residues. CDR3 in DNA: TGTGCCAGCAGCCCAGGGGGAAAGAACACCGGGGAGCTGTTTTTT. Encoded protein: CASSPGGKNTGELFF.

This clonotype has just a few counts. The chain links TRBV4-3 to TRBJ1-5; D call uncertain. The ends were cut back, 0 bases at V and 0 bases at J, with 6 bases in the middle. The CDR3 is 15 amino acids. Germline V gene sequence: CDR1 LGHNA, CDR2 YSLEER. The CDR3 DNA follows: TGCGCCAGCAGCCAAGATGGGGATAGCAATCAGCCCCAGCATTTT. It translates to CASSQDGDSNQPQHF.

The rearrangement links TRBV7-2 to TRBJ2-7; 13 bases line up with TRBD2. The CDR3 totals 15 residues. Germline V gene lookup returns CDR1 SGHTA and CDR2 FQGNSA. V trimming: 5 bases; J trimming: 9 bases; junction bases outside the gene matches: 10. CDR3 amino acids: CASSAGLAGTLAQYF. The CDR3 coding sequence is TGTGCCAGCAGCGCGGGACTAGCGGGAACCCTAGCGCAGTACTTC.

There are a few counts of this clonotype. The genes are TRBV13 and TRBJ2-1; D possibly corresponds to TRBD1 (5 bases). Germline CDR1 is PRHDT and CDR2 is FYEKMQ (reference sequence). Deletions cut 0 bases from V and 4 bases from J, with 13 bases between. CDR3 length: 16 residues. CDR3 residues: CASSLGGRVGYNEQFF. CDR3 sequence (DNA): TGTGCCAGCAGCTTAGGCGGCAGGGTGGGGTACAATGAGCAGTTCTTC.

The sample holds a few counts of this clonotype. The chain couples TRBV7-8 to TRBJ2-3; 9 bases are a match to TRBD2. After removal of 1 base from V and 5 bases from J, the junction contained 7 bases not matched to a gene. The CDR3 spans 16 residues. The germline V gene has CDR1 SGHVS and CDR2 FQNEAQ. Written as DNA, the CDR3 is TGTGCCAGCAGCTTAGGAATGCGGGGGGGCCAAGATACGCAGTATTTT. It codes for CASSLGMRGGQDTQYF.

The chain recombines TRBV29-1 with TRBJ1-1; 7 bases are shared with TRBD1. CDR1 SQVTM and CDR2 ANQGSEA come from the germline V gene. V was clipped by 8 bases and J by 4 bases; unmatched bases: 7. This CDR3 comprises 12 residues. The CDR3 region has the DNA TGCAGCTCCGGCGCAGGGGGCACTGAAGCTTTCTTT. Its protein product is CSSGAGGTEAFF.

This clonotype was detected a few times. The chain joins TRBV6-1 to TRBJ2-2; the D is unclear. Germline values: CDR1 MNHNS, CDR2 SASEGT. The CDR3 contains 15 residues. Trimming took 0 bases from V and 7 from J, leaving 12 bases between them. The CDR3 here is CASSEAGGEGGELFF. CDR3 coding DNA: TGTGCCAGCAGTGAAGCTGGCGGAGAAGGCGGGGAGCTGTTTTTT.

Only a few counts were recorded for this clonotype. The chain has TRBV9 and TRBJ2-5; D not certain. The CDR3 runs to 13 residues. Germline V gene lookup returns CDR1 SGDLS and CDR2 YYNGEE. Trimming pared 4 bases from V and 5 bases from J, leaving 12 bases between. The CDR3 spells CASSKAGWETQYF. Here the CDR3 DNA reads TGTGCCAGCAGCAAGGCAGGCTGGGAGACCCAGTACTTC.

This chain connects TRBV30 to TRBJ2-7; D may be TRBD2 (5 bases). The length of the CDR3 is 14 residues. V was trimmed by 2 bases and J by 6 bases, leaving 17 bases between them. Per germline, CDR1 GTSNPN and CDR2 SVGIG (reference sequence). CDR3 amino acids: CAWSTGIPGGEQYF. The CDR3 DNA reads TGTGCCTGGAGTACCGGGATCCCTGGCGGCGAGCAGTACTTC. The whole variable domain, remainder taken from reference TRBV30 and TRBJ2-7, is SQTIHQWPATLVQPVGSPLSLECTVEGTSNPNLYWYRQAAGRGLQLLFYSVGIGQISSEVPQNLSASRPQDRQFILSSKKLLLSDSGFYLCAWSTGIPGGEQYFGPGTRLTVT.

This clonotype was counted a few times. One junction end disagrees with the germline gene, perhaps due to a read error. The genes are TRBV5-4 and TRBJ2-2, with 10 bases identical to TRBD2. This CDR3 spans 15 amino acids. Germline CDR1 is SGHNT and CDR2 is YYREEE (reference sequence). The CDR3 DNA is TGCGTGGGAGCGGGAGGGACCTCGAACACCGGGGAGCTGTTTTTT. This gives the protein CVGAGGTSNTGELFF.

This clonotype has a count of ten or more. V gene TRBV5-1 combines with J gene TRBJ2-1, with a possible D match to TRBD1 (6 bases). The CDR3 is 15 residues long. V dropped 4 bases and J dropped 5 bases, with 16 bases sitting between them. Germline lookup yields CDR1 SGHRS and CDR2 YFSETQ. The CDR3 protein is CASSPRQDLHNEQFF. DNA for the CDR3: TGCGCCAGCAGCCCGCGACAGGATCTTCACAATGAGCAGTTCTTC.

This clonotype has a count of ten or more. V gene TRBV20-1 combines with J gene TRBJ2-4, with 7 bases fitting TRBD1. Germline V CDR1 and CDR2: DFQATT, SNEGSKA (reference sequence). With 3 bases clipped from V and 4 bases from J, the junction kept 9 bases outside the gene matches. The CDR3 runs 15 residues. CDR3 protein: CSASAGTVLKNIQYF. The CDR3 nucleotides read TGCAGTGCTAGTGCCGGGACAGTGCTGAAAAACATTCAGTACTTC.

The chain is built from TRBV9 and TRBJ2-6, with D possibly being TRBD1 (6 bases). The V end was cut by 0 bases, the J end by 2 bases, with 6 bases between. CDR1 is SGDLS, CDR2 YYNGEE, per germline. This CDR3 has 15 amino acids. CDR3 region: CASSVAGAGANVLTF. The CDR3 coding sequence is TGTGCCAGCAGCGTAGCAGGGGCTGGGGCCAACGTCCTGACTTTC.

The genes are TRBV5-1 and TRBJ2-3; D may match TRBD1 or TRBD2 (6 bases each). Deletions cut 4 bases from V and 0 bases from J, with 18 bases between. Germline V gene sequence: CDR1 SGHRS, CDR2 YFSETQ. The CDR3 covers 17 residues. Here the CDR3 reads CASSRGTPQASTDTQYF. The CDR3 region has the DNA TGCGCCAGCAGCCGCGGGACACCCCAAGCTAGCACAGATACGCAGTATTTT.